These 10 T cell receptor beta chains were sequenced from one sample in a study of siplizumab effects on memory and regulatory T cells. The table came from immunoSEQ multiplex PCR; TCRdb's copy has only in-frame clones and leaves some out. The sample shows fewer than 70,000 clones, 80% to 90% of them seen only once. Sequencing used Tregs sorted from blood. All receptors come from a human donor in good health.

The chain is built from TRBV5-1 and TRBJ2-5, with D perhaps TRBD2 (6 bases). V shed 0 bases and J shed 5 bases, with 11 bases lying between them. The CDR3 loop spans 14 amino acids. The V gene's germline CDR1 is SGHRS and CDR2 YFSETQ. The CDR3 loop reads CASSLGRGGETQYF. The CDR3 nucleotides read TGCGCCAGCAGCTTGGGGAGGGGTGGCGAGACCCAGTACTTC.

This chain uses TRBV28 with TRBJ2-7; D gene uncertain. This CDR3 region has 14 residues. The V end lost 3 bases, the J end lost 4 bases, and 13 bases lay between the germline ends. From germline, CDR1 is MDHEN and CDR2 SYDVKM. CDR3 sequence: CASSFEGLRYEQYF. The CDR3 DNA sequence: TGTGCCAGCAGTTTTGAAGGCCTCCGGTACGAGCAGTACTTC.

The V gene is TRBV4-1, the J gene TRBJ1-2; 10 nucleotides match TRBD1. The V and J ends lost 4 bases and 6 bases, in that order; junction bases with no gene match: 11. The length of the CDR3 is 16 residues. CDR1 and CDR2 (germline): MGHRA, YSYEKL. The chain's CDR3 is CASSLVPWTGGNGYTF. CDR3 nucleotide sequence: TGCGCCAGCAGCCTAGTACCGTGGACAGGGGGAAATGGCTACACCTTC.

This clone was counted a single time. The CDR3 spells CASLPGQGANQPQHF. The CDR3 DNA is TGTGCCAGCCTCCCGGGACAGGGGGCGAATCAGCCCCAGCATTTT. The V gene is TRBV6-6, the J gene TRBJ1-5; 12 bases agree with TRBD1. The length of the CDR3 is 15 residues. Unmatched junction bases numbered 6, after V lost 8 bases and J lost 4 bases. Germline CDR1 is MNHNY and CDR2 is SVGAGI (reference sequence).

V gene TRBV9 combines with J gene TRBJ1-2; 7 bases match TRBD1. V was clipped by 2 bases and J by 2 bases; unmatched bases: 12. This CDR3 spans 17 amino acids. CDR1 SGDLS and CDR2 YYNGEE come from the germline V gene. The CDR3 nucleotides are TGTGCCAGCAGCGTTTCCCTTTCCGACAGGGAAAACTATGGCTACACCTTC. It codes for CASSVSLSDRENYGYTF.

This chain connects TRBV6-1 to TRBJ2-1; a weak D match, TRBD2 (5 bases). Germline-derived CDR1 and CDR2 are MNHNS and SASEGT. This CDR3 region has 12 residues. V lost 2 bases and J lost 12, with 11 bases in between. The CDR3 sequence is CASSEKRTSQFF. As DNA, the CDR3 is TGTGCCAGCAGTGAAAAACGGACTTCGCAGTTCTTC.

V is TRBV29-1 and J is TRBJ2-2; TRBD2 matches 7 bases. V was clipped by 4 bases and J by 6 bases; unmatched bases: 11. The CDR3 length is 15 residues. Per germline, CDR1 SQVTM and CDR2 ANQGSEA. The CDR3: CSVGGGKAGSGELFF. The CDR3, as DNA: TGCAGCGTTGGCGGAGGGAAAGCGGGATCCGGGGAGCTGTTTTTT.

The rearrangement uses TRBV2 and TRBJ1-2; D gene unclear. The V gene's germline CDR1 is SNHLY and CDR2 FYNNEI. The CDR3 is 14 residues long. Trimming removed 1 base from V and 3 bases from J, with 9 bases in between. CDR3 bases: TGTGCCAGCAGTGAAGGAGGGTACGACTATGGCTACACCTTC. It translates to CASSEGGYDYGYTF.

V and J are TRBV5-1 and TRBJ2-7, with D perhaps matching TRBD1 (6 bases). Trimming left V 0 bases short and J 4 bases short, with 8 bases between. CDR3 length: 13 amino acids. Germline CDR1 is SGHRS and CDR2 is YFSETQ. In DNA form, the CDR3 reads TGCGCCAGCAGCTTGGACAGGGAATACGAGCAGTACTTC. It is translated as CASSLDREYEQYF. Looking up the rest from reference TRBV5-1 and TRBJ2-7 gives the full variable domain: KAGVTQTPRYLIKTRGQQVTLSCSPISGHRSVSWYQQTPGQGLQFLFEYFSETQRNKGNFPGRFSGRQFSNSRSEMNVSTLELGDSALYLCASSLDREYEQYFGPGTRLTVT.

V usage is TRBV7-8 and J usage is TRBJ2-5; 9 bases align to TRBD2. Germline lookup yields CDR1 SGHVS and CDR2 FQNEAQ. This CDR3 spans 18 amino acids. The trim removed 6 bases at V and 1 base at J, leaving 15 bases unmatched. For the CDR3, the DNA is TGTGCCAGCAGAGCCCGACTAGCGGCAGCCATATTCCAAGAGACCCAGTACTTC. Its protein product is CASRARLAAAIFQETQYF.